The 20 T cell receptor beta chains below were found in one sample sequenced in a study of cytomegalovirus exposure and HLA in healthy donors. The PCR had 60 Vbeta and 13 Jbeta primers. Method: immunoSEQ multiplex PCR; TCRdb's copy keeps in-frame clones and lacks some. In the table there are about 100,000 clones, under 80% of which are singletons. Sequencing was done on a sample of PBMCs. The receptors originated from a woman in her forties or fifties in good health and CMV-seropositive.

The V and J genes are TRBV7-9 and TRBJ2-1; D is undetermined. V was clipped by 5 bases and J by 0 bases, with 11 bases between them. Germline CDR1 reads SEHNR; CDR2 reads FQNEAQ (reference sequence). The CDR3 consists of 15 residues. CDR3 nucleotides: TGTGCCAGCAGCCCCGACTTTTACTCCTACAATGAGCAGTTCTTC. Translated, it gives CASSPDFYSYNEQFF.

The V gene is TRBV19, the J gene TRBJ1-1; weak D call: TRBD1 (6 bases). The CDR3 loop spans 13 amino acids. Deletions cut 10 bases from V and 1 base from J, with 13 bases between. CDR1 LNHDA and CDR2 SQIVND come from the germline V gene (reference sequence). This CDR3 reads CAIGGARNTEAFF. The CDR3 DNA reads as TGTGCCATAGGGGGGGCAAGGAACACTGAAGCTTTCTTT.

CDR3 protein: CASSLGTGGLNYGYTF. CDR3 sequence (DNA): TGTGCCAGCAGCTTAGGAACAGGGGGCCTCAACTATGGCTACACCTTC. The J gene is TRBJ1-2, the V gene TRBV7-9; 9 nucleotides line up with TRBD1. The CDR3 is made up of 16 amino acids. Germline trimming cut 1 base from V and 2 bases from J; bases unmatched to any gene: 5. Germline V lookup: CDR1 SEHNR, CDR2 FQNEAQ (reference sequence).

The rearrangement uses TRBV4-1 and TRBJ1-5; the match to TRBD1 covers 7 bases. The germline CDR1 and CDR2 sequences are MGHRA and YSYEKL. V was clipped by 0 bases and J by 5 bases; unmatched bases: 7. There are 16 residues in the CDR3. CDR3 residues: CASSQEGGGADQPQHF. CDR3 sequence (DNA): TGCGCCAGCAGCCAAGAAGGAGGGGGCGCGGATCAGCCCCAGCATTTT.

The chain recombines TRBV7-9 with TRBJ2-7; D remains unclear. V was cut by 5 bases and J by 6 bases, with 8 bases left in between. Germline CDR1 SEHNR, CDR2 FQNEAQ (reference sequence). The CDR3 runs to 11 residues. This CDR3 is CASSLGPEQYF. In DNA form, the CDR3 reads TGTGCCAGCAGCCTGGGCCCCGAGCAGTACTTC. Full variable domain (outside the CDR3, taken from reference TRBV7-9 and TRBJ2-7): DTGVSQNPRHKITKRGQNVTFRCDPISEHNRLYWYRQTLGQGPEFLTYFQNEAQLEKSRLLSDRFSAERPKGSFSTLEIQRTEQGDSAMYLCASSLGPEQYFGPGTRLTVT.

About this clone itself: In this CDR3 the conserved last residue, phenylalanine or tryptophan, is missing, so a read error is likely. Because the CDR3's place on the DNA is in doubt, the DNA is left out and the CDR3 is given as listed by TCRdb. The CDR3 spells CARHGLGG. The chain uses TRBV7-8 and TRBJ2-4; the table gives TRBD1 as D, unverified against the DNA. The CDR3 length is 8 residues, termini included. Germline V gene lookup returns CDR1 SGHVS and CDR2 FQNEAQ.

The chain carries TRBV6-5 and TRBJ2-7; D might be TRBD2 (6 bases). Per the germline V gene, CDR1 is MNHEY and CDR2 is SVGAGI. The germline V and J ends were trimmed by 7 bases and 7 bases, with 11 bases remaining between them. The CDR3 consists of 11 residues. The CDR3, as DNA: TGTGCCAGCACAGAAGGAGGGGAGCAGTACTTC. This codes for CASTEGGEQYF.

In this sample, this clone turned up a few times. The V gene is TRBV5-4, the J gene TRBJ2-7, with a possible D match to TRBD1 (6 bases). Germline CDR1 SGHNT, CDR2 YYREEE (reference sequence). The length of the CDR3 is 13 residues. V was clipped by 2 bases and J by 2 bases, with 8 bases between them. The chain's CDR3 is CASSLQGTYEQYF. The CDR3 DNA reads TGTGCCAGCAGCTTACAGGGTACCTACGAGCAGTACTTC.

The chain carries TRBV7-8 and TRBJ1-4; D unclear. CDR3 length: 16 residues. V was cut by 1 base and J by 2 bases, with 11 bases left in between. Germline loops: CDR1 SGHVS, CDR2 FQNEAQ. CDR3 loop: CASSLVPGFTNEKLFF. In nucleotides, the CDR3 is TGTGCCAGCAGCTTAGTCCCGGGGTTTACTAATGAAAAACTGTTTTTT.

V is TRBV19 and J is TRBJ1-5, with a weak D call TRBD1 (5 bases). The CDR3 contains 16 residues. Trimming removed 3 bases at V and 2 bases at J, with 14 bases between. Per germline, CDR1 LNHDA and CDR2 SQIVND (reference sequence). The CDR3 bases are TGTGCCAGTAGTATCGACGCAGGGAAGGGCAATCAGCCCCAGCATTTT. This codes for CASSIDAGKGNQPQHF.

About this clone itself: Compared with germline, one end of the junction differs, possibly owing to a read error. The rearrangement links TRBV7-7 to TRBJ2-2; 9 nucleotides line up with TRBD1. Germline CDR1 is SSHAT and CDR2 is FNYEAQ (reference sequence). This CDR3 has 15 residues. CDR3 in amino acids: CASSQNRGRAGELFF. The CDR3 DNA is TGTGCTAGCAGCCAGAACAGGGGGCGCGCCGGGGAGCTGTTTTTT. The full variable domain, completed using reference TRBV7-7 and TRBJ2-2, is GAGVSQSPRYKVTKRGQDVTLRCDPISSHATLYWYQQALGQGPEFLTYFNYEAQPDKSGLPSDRFSAERPEGSISTLTIQRTEQRDSAMYRCASSQNRGRAGELFFGEGSRLTVL.

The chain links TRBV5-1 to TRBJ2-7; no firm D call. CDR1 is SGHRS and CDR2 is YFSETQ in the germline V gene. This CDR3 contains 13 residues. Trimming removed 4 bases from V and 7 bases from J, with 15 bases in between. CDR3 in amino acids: CASSLDPDREQYF. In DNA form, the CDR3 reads TGCGCCAGCAGCCTAGATCCGGATAGAGAGCAGTACTTC. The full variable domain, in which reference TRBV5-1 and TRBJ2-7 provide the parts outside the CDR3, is KAGVTQTPRYLIKTRGQQVTLSCSPISGHRSVSWYQQTPGQGLQFLFEYFSETQRNKGNFPGRFSGRQFSNSRSEMNVSTLELGDSALYLCASSLDPDREQYFGPGTRLTVT.

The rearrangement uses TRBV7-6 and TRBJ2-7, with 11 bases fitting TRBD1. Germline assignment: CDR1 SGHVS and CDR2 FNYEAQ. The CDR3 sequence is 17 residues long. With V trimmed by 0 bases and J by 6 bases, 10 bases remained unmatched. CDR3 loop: CASSLAIYRDRGAEQYF. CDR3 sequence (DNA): TGTGCCAGCAGCTTAGCGATATACCGGGACAGGGGGGCCGAGCAGTACTTC.

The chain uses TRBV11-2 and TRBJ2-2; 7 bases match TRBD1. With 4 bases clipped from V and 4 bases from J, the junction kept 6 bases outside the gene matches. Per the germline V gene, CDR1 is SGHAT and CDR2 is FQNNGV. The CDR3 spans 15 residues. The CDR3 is CASSSGQHITGELFF. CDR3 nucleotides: TGTGCCAGCAGCTCGGGACAGCACATCACCGGGGAGCTGTTTTTT.

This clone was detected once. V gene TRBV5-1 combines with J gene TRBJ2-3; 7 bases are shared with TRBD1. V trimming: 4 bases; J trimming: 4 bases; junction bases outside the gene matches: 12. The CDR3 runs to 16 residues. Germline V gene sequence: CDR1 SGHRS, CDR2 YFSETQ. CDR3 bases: TGCGCCAGCAGCCCACAAGTGAAGGGGGCCCCAGATACGCAGTATTTT. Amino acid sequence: CASSPQVKGAPDTQYF.

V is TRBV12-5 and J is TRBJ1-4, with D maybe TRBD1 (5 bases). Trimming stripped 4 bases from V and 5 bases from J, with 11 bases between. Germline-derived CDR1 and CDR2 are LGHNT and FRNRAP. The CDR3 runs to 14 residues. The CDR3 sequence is CASGSAGPNEKLFF. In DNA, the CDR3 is TGTGCTAGTGGTTCGGCGGGACCAAATGAAAAACTGTTTTTT.

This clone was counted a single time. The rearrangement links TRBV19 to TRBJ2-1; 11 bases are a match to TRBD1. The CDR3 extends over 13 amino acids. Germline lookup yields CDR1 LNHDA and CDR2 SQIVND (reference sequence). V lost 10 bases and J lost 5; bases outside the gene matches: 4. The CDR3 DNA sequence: TGTGCCACCAGGGACAGGGGGGACAATGAGCAGTTCTTC. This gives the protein CATRDRGDNEQFF.

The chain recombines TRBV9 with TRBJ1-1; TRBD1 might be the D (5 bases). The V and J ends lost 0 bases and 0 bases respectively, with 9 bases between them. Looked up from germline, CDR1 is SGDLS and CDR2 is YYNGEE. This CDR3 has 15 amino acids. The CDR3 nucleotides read TGTGCCAGCAGCGTAGGGGCAGGGATGAACACTGAAGCTTTCTTT. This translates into CASSVGAGMNTEAFF.

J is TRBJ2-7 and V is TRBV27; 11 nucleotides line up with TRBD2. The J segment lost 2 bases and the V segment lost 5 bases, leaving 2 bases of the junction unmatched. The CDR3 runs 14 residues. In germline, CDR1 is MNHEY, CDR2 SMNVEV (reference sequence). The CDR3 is CASSIAGGAYEQYF. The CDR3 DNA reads TGTGCCAGCAGTATAGCGGGAGGGGCCTACGAGCAGTACTTC.

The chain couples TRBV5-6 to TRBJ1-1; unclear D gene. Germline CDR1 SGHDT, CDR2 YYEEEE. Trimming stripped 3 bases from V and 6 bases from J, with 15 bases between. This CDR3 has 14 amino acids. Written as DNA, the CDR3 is TGTGCCAGCAGCTGGAGGCGTCCGGGCGCTGAAGCTTTCTTT. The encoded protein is CASSWRRPGAEAFF.